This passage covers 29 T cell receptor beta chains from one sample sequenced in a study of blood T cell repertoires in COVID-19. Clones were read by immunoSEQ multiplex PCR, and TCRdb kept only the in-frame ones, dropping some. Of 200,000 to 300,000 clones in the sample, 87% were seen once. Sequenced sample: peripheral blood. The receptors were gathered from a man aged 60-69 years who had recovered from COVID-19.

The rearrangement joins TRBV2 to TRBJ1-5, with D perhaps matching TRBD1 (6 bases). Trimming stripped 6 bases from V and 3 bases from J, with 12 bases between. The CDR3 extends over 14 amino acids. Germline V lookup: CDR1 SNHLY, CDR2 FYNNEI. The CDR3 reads CASRLTGYNQPQHF. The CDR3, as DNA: TGTGCCAGCAGGCTCACAGGGTACAATCAGCCCCAGCATTTT.

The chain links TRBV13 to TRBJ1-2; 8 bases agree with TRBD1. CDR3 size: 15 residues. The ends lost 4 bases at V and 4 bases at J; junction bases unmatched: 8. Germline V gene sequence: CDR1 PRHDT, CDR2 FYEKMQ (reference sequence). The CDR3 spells CASSSRQGSGYGYTF. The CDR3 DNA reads TGTGCCAGCAGCTCCCGACAGGGGAGCGGCTATGGCTACACCTTC.

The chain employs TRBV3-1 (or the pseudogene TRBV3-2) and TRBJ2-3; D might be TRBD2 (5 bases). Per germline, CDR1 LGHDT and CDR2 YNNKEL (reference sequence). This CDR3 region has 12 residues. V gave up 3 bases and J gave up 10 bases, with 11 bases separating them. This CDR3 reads CASSQWTLSQYF. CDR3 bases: TGTGCCAGCAGCCAGTGGACTCTGTCGCAGTATTTT.

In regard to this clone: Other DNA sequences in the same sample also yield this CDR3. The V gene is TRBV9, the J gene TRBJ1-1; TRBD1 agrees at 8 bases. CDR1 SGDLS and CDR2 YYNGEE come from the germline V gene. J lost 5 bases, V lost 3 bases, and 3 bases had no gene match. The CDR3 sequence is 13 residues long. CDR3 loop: CASSADRGTEAFF. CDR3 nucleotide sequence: TGTGCCAGCAGCGCCGACAGGGGAACTGAAGCTTTCTTT.

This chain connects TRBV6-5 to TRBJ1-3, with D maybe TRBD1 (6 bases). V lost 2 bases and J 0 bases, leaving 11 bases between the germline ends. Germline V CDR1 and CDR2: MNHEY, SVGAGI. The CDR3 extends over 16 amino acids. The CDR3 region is CASSYGPGHSGNTIYF. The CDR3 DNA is TGTGCCAGCAGTTACGGGCCGGGACACTCTGGAAACACCATATATTTT.

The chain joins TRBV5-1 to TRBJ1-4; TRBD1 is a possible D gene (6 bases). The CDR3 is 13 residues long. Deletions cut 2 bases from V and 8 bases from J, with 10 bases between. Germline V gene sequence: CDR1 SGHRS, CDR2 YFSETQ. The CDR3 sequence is CASSFPGAEKLFF. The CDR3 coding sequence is TGCGCCAGCAGCTTTCCAGGGGCCGAAAAACTGTTTTTT.

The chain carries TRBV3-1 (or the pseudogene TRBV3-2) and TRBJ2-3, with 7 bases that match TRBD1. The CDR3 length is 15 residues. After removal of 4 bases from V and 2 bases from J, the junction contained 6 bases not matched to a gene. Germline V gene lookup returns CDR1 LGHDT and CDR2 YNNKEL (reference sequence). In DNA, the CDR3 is TGTGCCAGCAGCCTGGACAGGTATGCCACAGATACGCAGTATTTT. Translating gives CASSLDRYATDTQYF.

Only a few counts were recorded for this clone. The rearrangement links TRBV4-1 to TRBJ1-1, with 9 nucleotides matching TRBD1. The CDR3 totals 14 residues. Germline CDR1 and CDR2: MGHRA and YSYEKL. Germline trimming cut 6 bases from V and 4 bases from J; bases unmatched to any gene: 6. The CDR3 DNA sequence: TGCGCCAGCAGGCTGGGACAGGGAAGCACTGAAGCTTTCTTT. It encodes CASRLGQGSTEAFF.

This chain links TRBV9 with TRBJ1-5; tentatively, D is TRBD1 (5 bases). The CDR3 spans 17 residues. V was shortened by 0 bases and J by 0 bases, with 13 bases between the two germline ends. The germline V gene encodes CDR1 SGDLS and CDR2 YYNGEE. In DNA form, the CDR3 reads TGTGCCAGCAGCGTAGAGGGAGGGGACTATAGCAATCAGCCCCAGCATTTT. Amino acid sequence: CASSVEGGDYSNQPQHF.

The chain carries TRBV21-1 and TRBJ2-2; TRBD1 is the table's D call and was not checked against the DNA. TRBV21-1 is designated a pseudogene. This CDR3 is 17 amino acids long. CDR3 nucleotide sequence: TGTGCCAGCAGCAAGGGGACAGTTTCTGGTTGCACCGGGGAGCTGTTTTTT. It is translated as CASSKGTVSGCTGELFF.

The CDR3 sequence: CASSEPVGGIGQPQHF. The CDR3 coding sequence is TGTGCCAGCAGTGAGCCTGTTGGGGGGATAGGGCAGCCCCAGCATTTT. J is TRBJ1-5 and V is TRBV6-1; possibly TRBD1 for D (5 bases). The CDR3 contains 16 residues. The germline CDR1 and CDR2 sequences are MNHNS and SASEGT. V lost 3 bases, J lost 7 bases, and 19 bases lay in between.

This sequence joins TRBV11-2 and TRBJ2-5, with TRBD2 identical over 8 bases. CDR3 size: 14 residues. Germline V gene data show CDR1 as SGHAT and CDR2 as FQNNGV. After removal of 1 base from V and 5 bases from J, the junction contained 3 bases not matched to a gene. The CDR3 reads CASSLGLALETQYF. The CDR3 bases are TGTGCCAGCAGCTTAGGACTAGCGTTGGAGACCCAGTACTTC.

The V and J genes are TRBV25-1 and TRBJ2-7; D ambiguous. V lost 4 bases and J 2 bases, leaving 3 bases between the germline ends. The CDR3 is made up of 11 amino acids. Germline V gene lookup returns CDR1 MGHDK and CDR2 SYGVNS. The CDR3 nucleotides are TGTGCCAGCAGTGGAGCCTACGAGCAGTACTTC. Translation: CASSGAYEQYF.

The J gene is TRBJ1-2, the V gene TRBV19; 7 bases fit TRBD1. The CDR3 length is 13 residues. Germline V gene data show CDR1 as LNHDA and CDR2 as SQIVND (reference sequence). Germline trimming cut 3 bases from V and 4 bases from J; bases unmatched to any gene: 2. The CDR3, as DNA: TGTGCCAGTAGTATGGGACAGATCTATGGCTACACCTTC. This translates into CASSMGQIYGYTF.

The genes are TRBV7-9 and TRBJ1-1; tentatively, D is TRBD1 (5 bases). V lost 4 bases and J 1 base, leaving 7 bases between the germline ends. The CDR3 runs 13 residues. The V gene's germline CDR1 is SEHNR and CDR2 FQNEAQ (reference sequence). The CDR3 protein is CASSYDRNTEAFF. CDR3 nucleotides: TGTGCCAGCAGCTACGACAGGAACACTGAAGCTTTCTTT. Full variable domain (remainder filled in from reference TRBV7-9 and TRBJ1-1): DTGVSQNPRHKITKRGQNVTFRCDPISEHNRLYWYRQTLGQGPEFLTYFQNEAQLEKSRLLSDRFSAERPKGSFSTLEIQRTEQGDSAMYLCASSYDRNTEAFFGQGTRLTVV.

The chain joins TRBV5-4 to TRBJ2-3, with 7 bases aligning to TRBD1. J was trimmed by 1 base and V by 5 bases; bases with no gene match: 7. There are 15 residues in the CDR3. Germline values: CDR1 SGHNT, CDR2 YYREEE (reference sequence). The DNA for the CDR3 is TGTGCCAGCAGTCGTCCTGGACAGGGCACAGATACGCAGTATTTT. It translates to CASSRPGQGTDTQYF.

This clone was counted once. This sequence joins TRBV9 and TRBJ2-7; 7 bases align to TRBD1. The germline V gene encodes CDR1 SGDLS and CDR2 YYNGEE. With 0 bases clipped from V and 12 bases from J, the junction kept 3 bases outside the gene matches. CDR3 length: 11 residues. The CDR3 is CASSVDGQAYV. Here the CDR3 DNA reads TGTGCCAGCAGCGTAGACGGACAGGCGTACGTC.

In DNA, the CDR3 is TGTGCCAGCAGCTGGCCCCAGCGTCTGGGGGGACTAGAAGAGACCCAGTACTTC. Its protein is CASSWPQRLGGLEETQYF. The chain recombines TRBV11-2 with TRBJ2-5, with 8 positions matching TRBD2. Germline CDR1 and CDR2: SGHAT and FQNNGV. Unmatched junction bases numbered 16, after V lost 4 bases and J lost 3 bases. CDR3 size: 18 residues.

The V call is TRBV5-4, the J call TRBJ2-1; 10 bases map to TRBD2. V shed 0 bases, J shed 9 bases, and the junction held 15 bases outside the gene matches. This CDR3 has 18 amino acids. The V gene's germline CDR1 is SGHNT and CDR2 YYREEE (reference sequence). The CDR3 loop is CASSLALGSGGFGGEQFF. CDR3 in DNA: TGTGCCAGCAGCTTGGCTCTAGGTAGCGGGGGGTTCGGAGGTGAGCAGTTCTTC.

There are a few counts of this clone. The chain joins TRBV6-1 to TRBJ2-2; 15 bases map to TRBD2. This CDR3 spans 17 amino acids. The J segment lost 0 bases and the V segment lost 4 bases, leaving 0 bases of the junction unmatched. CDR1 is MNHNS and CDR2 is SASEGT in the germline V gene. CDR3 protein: CASSGTSGGANTGELFF. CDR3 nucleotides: TGTGCCAGCAGTGGGACTAGCGGGGGGGCGAACACCGGGGAGCTGTTTTTT.

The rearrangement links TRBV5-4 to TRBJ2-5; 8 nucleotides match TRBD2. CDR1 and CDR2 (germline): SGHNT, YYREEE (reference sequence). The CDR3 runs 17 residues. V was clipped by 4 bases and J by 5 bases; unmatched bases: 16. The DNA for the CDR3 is TGTGCCAGCAGCCCGGGACCGGGACTAGTGGATTCGGAGACCCAGTACTTC. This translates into CASSPGPGLVDSETQYF.

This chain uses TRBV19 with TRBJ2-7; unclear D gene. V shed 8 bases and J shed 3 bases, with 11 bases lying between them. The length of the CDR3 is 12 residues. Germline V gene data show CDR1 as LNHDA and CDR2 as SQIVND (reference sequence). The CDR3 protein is CASDPGNYEQYF. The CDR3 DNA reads TGTGCCAGTGACCCAGGAAACTACGAGCAGTACTTC.

In DNA, the CDR3 is TGTGCCTGGAGTGTAAAAGGGCGGGCGGGCTACACCTTC. Protein product: CAWSVKGRAGYTF. The gene calls are TRBV30 and TRBJ1-2; no clear D gene. Germline-derived CDR1 and CDR2 are GTSNPN and SVGIG (reference sequence). This CDR3 comprises 13 residues. Trimming cost V 0 bases and J 8 bases, with 13 bases left between them.

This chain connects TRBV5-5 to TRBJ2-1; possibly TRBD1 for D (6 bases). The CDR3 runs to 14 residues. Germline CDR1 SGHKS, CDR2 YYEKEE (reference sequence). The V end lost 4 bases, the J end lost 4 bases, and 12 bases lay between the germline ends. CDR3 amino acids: CASSPRTVYNEQFF. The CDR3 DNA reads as TGTGCCAGCAGCCCTCGGACAGTGTACAATGAGCAGTTCTTC.

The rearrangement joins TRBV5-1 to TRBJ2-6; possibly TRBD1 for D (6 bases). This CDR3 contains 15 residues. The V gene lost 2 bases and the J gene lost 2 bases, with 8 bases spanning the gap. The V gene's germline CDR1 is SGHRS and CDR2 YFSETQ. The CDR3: CASSLQGAGANVLTF. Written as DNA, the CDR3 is TGCGCCAGCAGCTTACAGGGAGCTGGGGCCAACGTCCTGACTTTC. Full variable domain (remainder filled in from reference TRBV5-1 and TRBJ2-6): KAGVTQTPRYLIKTRGQQVTLSCSPISGHRSVSWYQQTPGQGLQFLFEYFSETQRNKGNFPGRFSGRQFSNSRSEMNVSTLELGDSALYLCASSLQGAGANVLTFGAGSRLTVL.

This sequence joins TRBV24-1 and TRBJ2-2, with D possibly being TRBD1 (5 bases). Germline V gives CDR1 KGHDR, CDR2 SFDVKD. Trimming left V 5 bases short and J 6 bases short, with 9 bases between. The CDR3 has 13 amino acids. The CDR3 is CATSGQGPGELFF. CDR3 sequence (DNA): TGTGCCACCAGTGGGCAGGGTCCCGGGGAGCTGTTTTTT.

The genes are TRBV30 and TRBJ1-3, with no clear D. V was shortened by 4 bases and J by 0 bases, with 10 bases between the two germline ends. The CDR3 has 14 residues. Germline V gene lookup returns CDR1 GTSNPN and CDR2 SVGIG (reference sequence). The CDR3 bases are TGTGCCTGGACCCCAGGCCCCTCTGGAAACACCATATATTTT. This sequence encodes CAWTPGPSGNTIYF.

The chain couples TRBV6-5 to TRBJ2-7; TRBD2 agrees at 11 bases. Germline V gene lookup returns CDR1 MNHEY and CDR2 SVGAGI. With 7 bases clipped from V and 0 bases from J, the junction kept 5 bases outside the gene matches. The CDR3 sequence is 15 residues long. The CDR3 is CASISGTSGSYEQYV. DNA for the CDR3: TGTGCCAGCATTTCCGGGACTAGCGGCTCCTACGAGCAGTACGTC.

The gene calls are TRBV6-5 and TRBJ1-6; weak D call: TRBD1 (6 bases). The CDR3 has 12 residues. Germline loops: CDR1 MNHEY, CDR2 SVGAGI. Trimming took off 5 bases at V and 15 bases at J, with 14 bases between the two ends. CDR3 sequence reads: CASSLDRRNLHF. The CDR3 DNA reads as TGTGCCAGCAGTCTGGACAGAAGAAACCTCCACTTT.